The 19 T cell receptor beta chains reported below all come from one sample, sequenced in a study of naive and memory T cell subsets. Study-level results: Naive repertoires, especially CD8, held a few larger clonotypes, possibly memory cells re-expressing CD45RA.

The beta constant-region primer was an equimolar mix of two oligonucleotides covering TRBC1 and TRBC2. Ligated cDNA was amplified by four rounds of PCR with nested alpha and beta constant-region primers and SP2. TCRdb processed the UMI-ligation and nested PCR reads anew with MiXCR; each CDR3 protein has one entry. The table lists more than 95,000 distinct CDR3 sequences, about 15% of them singletons. Which antigens these TCRs recognize remains unknown. Material for sequencing was naive CD8+ T cells from blood. All receptors derive from a human donor in good health.

The chain recombines TRBV6-1 with TRBJ2-4; D perhaps matches TRBD2 (5 bases). This CDR3 contains 13 residues. From germline, CDR1 is MNHNS and CDR2 SASEGT. Between the trimmed V and J ends, which lost 6 bases and 1 base, there was a span of 7 bases. CDR3 sequence reads: CASRGEAKNIQYF. CDR3 sequence (DNA): TGTGCCAGCAGGGGAGAGGCCAAAAACATTCAGTACTTC.

J is TRBJ2-3 and V is TRBV9; D is unresolved. Germline CDR1 and CDR2: SGDLS and YYNGEE. The V gene lost 0 bases and the J gene lost 2 bases, with 4 bases spanning the gap. This CDR3 has 13 amino acids. The CDR3 nucleotides read TGTGCCAGCAGCGTAGATGACACAGATACGCAGTATTTT. This gives the protein CASSVDDTDTQYF.

This clonotype was seen only a few times. This sequence joins TRBV28 and TRBJ2-7; 9 nucleotides match TRBD1. Germline V gives CDR1 MDHEN, CDR2 SYDVKM. The junction had 15 bases not matched to a gene; V was cut back by 4 bases and J by 5 bases. The CDR3 runs to 17 residues. The CDR3 bases are TGTGCCAGCAGTTCCATCTTCACCGGGACAGGGAGGAACGAGCAGTACTTC. This codes for CASSSIFTGTGRNEQYF.

The gene calls are TRBV13 and TRBJ2-4; 8 nucleotides match TRBD2. The CDR3 has 19 amino acids. The V segment lost 5 bases and the J segment 0 bases; nucleotides outside the gene matches: 15. Germline CDR1 is PRHDT and CDR2 is FYEKMQ (reference sequence). Here the CDR3 reads CASSGTGTRDPLAKNIQYF. CDR3 nucleotide sequence: TGTGCCAGCAGCGGGACCGGGACTAGGGATCCTCTAGCCAAAAACATTCAGTACTTC.

This clonotype came up a few times. The genes are TRBV4-3 and TRBJ2-7; 8 nucleotides agree with TRBD1. Per germline, CDR1 LGHNA and CDR2 YSLEER. The CDR3 sequence is 15 residues long. After removal of 1 base from V and 7 bases from J, the junction contained 9 bases not matched to a gene. CDR3 DNA sequence: TGCGCCAGCAGCCAAGGGGCAGGGGGCAAGCATGAGCAGTACTTC. Amino acid sequence: CASSQGAGGKHEQYF.

V gene TRBV19 combines with J gene TRBJ2-2, with no clear D. Deletions cut 11 bases from V and 0 bases from J, with 7 bases between. This CDR3 comprises 12 residues. Germline V lookup: CDR1 LNHDA, CDR2 SQIVND (reference sequence). The CDR3 loop reads CAATANTGELFF. The CDR3 DNA reads as TGTGCCGCCACGGCGAACACCGGGGAGCTGTTTTTT.

The chain uses TRBV12-5 and TRBJ2-1; 8 bases agree with TRBD1. The germline gives CDR1 LGHNT, CDR2 FRNRAP. This CDR3 has 17 amino acids. J was trimmed by 5 bases and V by 0 bases; bases with no gene match: 9. This CDR3 is CASGLVQGARNNNEQFF. The CDR3 DNA follows: TGTGCTAGTGGTTTGGTCCAGGGGGCGCGTAACAACAATGAGCAGTTCTTC. The entire variable domain, with the rest obtained from reference TRBV12-5 and TRBJ2-1, is as follows: DARVTQTPRHKVTEMGQEVTMRCQPILGHNTVFWYRQTMMQGLELLAYFRNRAPLDDSGMPKDRFSAEMPDATLATLKIQPSEPRDSAVYFCASGLVQGARNNNEQFFGPGTRLTVL.

This clonotype has a handful of counts. The V and J genes are TRBV7-9 and TRBJ2-1, with TRBD2 matching 10 bases. The CDR3 contains 17 residues. The ends lost 4 bases at V and 6 bases at J; junction bases unmatched: 12. The germline V gene encodes CDR1 SEHNR and CDR2 FQNEAQ (reference sequence). CDR3 sequence reads: CASSSHRASGGPNEQFF. CDR3 DNA sequence: TGTGCCAGCAGCTCCCATCGGGCTAGCGGGGGTCCCAATGAGCAGTTCTTC.

V is TRBV7-9 and J is TRBJ2-1; possibly TRBD2 for D (6 bases). CDR1 is SEHNR and CDR2 is FQNEAQ in the germline V gene (reference sequence). V lost 5 bases and J 5 bases, leaving 16 bases between the germline ends. The CDR3 spans 15 residues. The CDR3 protein is CASSDSGPSHNEQFF. In DNA form, the CDR3 reads TGTGCCAGCAGCGATAGCGGACCGAGTCACAATGAGCAGTTCTTC. The entire variable domain, with the rest obtained from reference TRBV7-9 and TRBJ2-1, is as follows: DTGVSQNPRHKITKRGQNVTFRCDPISEHNRLYWYRQTLGQGPEFLTYFQNEAQLEKSRLLSDRFSAERPKGSFSTLEIQRTEQGDSAMYLCASSDSGPSHNEQFFGPGTRLTVL.

In its sample, this clonotype was seen a few times. This chain connects TRBV5-1 to TRBJ2-1; D is unresolved. The CDR3 is 16 amino acids. Germline CDR1 is SGHRS and CDR2 is YFSETQ. Trimming shortened V by 0 bases and J by 0 bases, and 10 bases separated the two germline ends. Here the CDR3 reads CASSLGVSRSYNEQFF. The CDR3 region has the DNA TGCGCCAGCAGCTTGGGAGTTAGCCGCTCCTACAATGAGCAGTTCTTC.

The J gene is TRBJ1-2, the V gene TRBV9; D is ambiguous. CDR3 length: 15 residues. Trimming left V 2 bases short and J 5 bases short, with 16 bases between. The germline V gene has CDR1 SGDLS and CDR2 YYNGEE. Here the CDR3 DNA reads TGTGCCAGCAGCGTTCCACTTGACGGAGGGTATGGCTACACCTTC. This codes for CASSVPLDGGYGYTF.

This clonotype has more than one count but fewer than ten. The chain joins TRBV20-1 to TRBJ1-3; TRBD1 matches 8 bases. Per germline, CDR1 DFQATT and CDR2 SNEGSKA (reference sequence). This CDR3 spans 13 amino acids. V dropped 5 bases and J dropped 2; count of bases not matched to a gene: 2. The DNA for the CDR3 is TGCAGTGCTCCGGACAGGGCTGGAAACACCATATATTTT. This sequence encodes CSAPDRAGNTIYF.

The sample holds a few counts of this clonotype. V gene TRBV2 combines with J gene TRBJ1-5; D not resolved. Trimming left V 2 bases short and J 2 bases short, with 7 bases between. Germline V gene lookup returns CDR1 SNHLY and CDR2 FYNNEI. The CDR3 is 14 residues long. DNA for the CDR3: TGTGCCAGCAGTGAATGGCGGGGCAATCAGCCCCAGCATTTT. This codes for CASSEWRGNQPQHF.

The chain links TRBV6-2 or TRBV6-3 to TRBJ1-1, with unresolved D. Germline loops: CDR1 MNHEY, CDR2 SVGEGT. V lost 7 bases and J 6 bases, leaving 15 bases between the germline ends. The CDR3 contains 13 residues. CDR3 nucleotide sequence: TGTGCCAGCACCGTCATCCTTGCCGCTGAAGCTTTCTTT. This encodes CASTVILAAEAFF.

This clonotype came up a few times. For the CDR3, the DNA is TGTGCCAGCAGCATCCTGGTTGGCAGGCCCCAAGAGACCCAGTACTTC. Translated: CASSILVGRPQETQYF. The chain recombines TRBV5-6 with TRBJ2-5; D gene ambiguous. Trimming pared 4 bases from V and 1 base from J, leaving 17 bases between. Germline CDR1 reads SGHDT; CDR2 reads YYEEEE. The CDR3 sequence is 16 residues long. The variable domain in full, with the rest retrieved from reference TRBV5-6 and TRBJ2-5, is DAGVTQSPTHLIKTRGQQVTLRCSPKSGHDTVSWYQQALGQGPQFIFQYYEEEERQRGNFPDRFSGHQFPNYSSELNVNALLLGDSALYLCASSILVGRPQETQYFGPGTRLLVL.

This clonotype has only a few counts. V gene TRBV7-9 combines with J gene TRBJ2-2, with D unclear. Germline V lookup: CDR1 SEHNR, CDR2 FQNEAQ (reference sequence). This CDR3 has 15 residues. Trimming took off 0 bases at V and 3 bases at J, with 8 bases between the two ends. CDR3 region: CASSLAVVDTGELFF. Here the CDR3 DNA reads TGTGCCAGCAGCTTAGCGGTAGTGGACACCGGGGAGCTGTTTTTT.

In DNA form, the CDR3 reads TGCAGTGCTAGAGACCCGGGACTACCCACAGACTACACAGATACGCAGTATTTT. Translating it yields CSARDPGLPTDYTDTQYF. The chain links TRBV20-1 to TRBJ2-3; 7 bases match TRBD2. The CDR3 consists of 18 residues. Unmatched junction bases numbered 14, after V lost 0 bases and J lost 2 bases. The germline V gene has CDR1 DFQATT and CDR2 SNEGSKA (reference sequence).

This clonotype was observed a handful of times. J is TRBJ2-7 and V is TRBV7-2; TRBD2 is a possible D gene (7 bases). Trimming cost V 5 bases and J 0 bases, with 14 bases left between them. This CDR3 is built from 15 residues. CDR1 is SGHTA and CDR2 is FQGNSA in the germline V gene. CDR3 sequence reads: CASSPVGGGSYEQYF. CDR3 nucleotides: TGTGCCAGCAGCCCCGTGGGAGGGGGCTCCTACGAGCAGTACTTC.

The genes are TRBV7-9 and TRBJ2-2, with a weak D call TRBD2 (5 bases). Trimming removed 5 bases from V and 2 bases from J, with 15 bases in between. From germline, CDR1 is SEHNR and CDR2 FQNEAQ (reference sequence). The CDR3 has 16 amino acids. The CDR3 nucleotides read TGTGCCAGCAGCCGAGAATCAGGAGGCAACACCGGGGAGCTGTTTTTT. It encodes CASSRESGGNTGELFF.